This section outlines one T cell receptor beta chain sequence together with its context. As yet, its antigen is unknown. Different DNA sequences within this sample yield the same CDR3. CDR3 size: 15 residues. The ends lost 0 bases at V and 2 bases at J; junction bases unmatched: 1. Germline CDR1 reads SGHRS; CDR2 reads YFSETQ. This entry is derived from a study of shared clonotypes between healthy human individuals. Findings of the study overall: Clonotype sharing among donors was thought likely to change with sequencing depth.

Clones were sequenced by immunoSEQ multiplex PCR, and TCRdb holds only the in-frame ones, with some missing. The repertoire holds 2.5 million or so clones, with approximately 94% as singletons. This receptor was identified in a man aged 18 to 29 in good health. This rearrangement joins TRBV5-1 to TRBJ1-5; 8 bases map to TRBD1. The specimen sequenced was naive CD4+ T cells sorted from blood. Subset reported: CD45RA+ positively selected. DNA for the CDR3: TGCGCCAGCAGCTTGGCAGGGGGCGGCAATCAGCCCCAGCATTTT. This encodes CASSLAGGGNQPQHF.